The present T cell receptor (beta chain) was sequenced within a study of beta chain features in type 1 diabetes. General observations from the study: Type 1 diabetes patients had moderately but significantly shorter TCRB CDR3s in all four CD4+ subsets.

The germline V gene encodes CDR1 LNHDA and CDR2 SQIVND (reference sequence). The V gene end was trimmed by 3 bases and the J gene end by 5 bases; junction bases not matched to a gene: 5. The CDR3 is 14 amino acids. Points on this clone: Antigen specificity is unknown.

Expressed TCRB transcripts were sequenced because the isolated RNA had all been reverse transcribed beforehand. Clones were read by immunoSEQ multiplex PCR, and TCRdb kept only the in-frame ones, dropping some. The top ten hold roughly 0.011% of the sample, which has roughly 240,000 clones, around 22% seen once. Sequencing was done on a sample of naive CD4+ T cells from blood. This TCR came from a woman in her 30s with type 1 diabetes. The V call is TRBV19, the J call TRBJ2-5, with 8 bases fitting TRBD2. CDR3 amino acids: CASSMVAGRETQYF. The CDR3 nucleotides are TGTGCCAGTAGTATGGTAGCGGGACGGGAGACCCAGTACTTC.